The 2 T cell receptor beta chains reported below all come from one sample, sequenced in a study of beta chain features in type 1 diabetes (dated by TCRdb to about 2018). The library came from the immunoSEQ multiplex PCR assay. The entire amount of isolated RNA was reverse transcribed using the High Capacity cDNA Reverse Transcription Kit, so the sequenced TCRB transcripts were expressed ones. TCRdb provides this immuneACCESS table in a form limited to in-frame rearrangements. Some clones are lacking; in checked studies, under half of them reflect an unresolved V gene, and why the rest are absent is not known. The sample includes about 13,000 clones, with about 42% observed a single time. Around 1% of the sample comes from the top ten. The sequenced sample was stem cell memory CD4+ T cells from blood. The meaning of the sample's cell subset or site label: stem cell-like memory CD4+ T cells. All receptors derive from a young man in good health.

The chain links TRBV7-2 to TRBJ2-2; possibly TRBD1 for D (7 bases). The CDR3 runs 15 residues. Germline CDR1 SGHTA, CDR2 FQGNSA. V dropped 4 bases and J dropped 5 bases, with 14 bases sitting between them. The DNA for the CDR3 is TGTGCCAGCAGCTCCCAGGGGGGCCTGACCGGGGAGCTGTTTTTT. Protein product: CASSSQGGLTGELFF. Drawing the rest from reference TRBV7-2 and TRBJ2-2, the complete variable domain is GAGVSQSPSNKVTEKGKDVELRCDPISGHTALYWYRQSLGQGLEFLIYFQGNSAPDKSGLPSDRFSAERTGGSVSTLTIQRTQQEDSAVYLCASSSQGGLTGELFFGEGSRLTVL.

This clone is medium-sized (0.01 to 0.1%) within its sample. The chain links TRBV11-2 to TRBJ2-7; D perhaps matches TRBD2 (5 bases). Looked up from germline, CDR1 is SGHAT and CDR2 is FQNNGV. V gave up 2 bases and J gave up 11 bases, with 10 bases separating them. The CDR3 length is 11 residues. CDR3 bases: TGTGCCAGCAGCTTACAGGAGGTGAAGTACTTC. Translating it yields CASSLQEVKYF.